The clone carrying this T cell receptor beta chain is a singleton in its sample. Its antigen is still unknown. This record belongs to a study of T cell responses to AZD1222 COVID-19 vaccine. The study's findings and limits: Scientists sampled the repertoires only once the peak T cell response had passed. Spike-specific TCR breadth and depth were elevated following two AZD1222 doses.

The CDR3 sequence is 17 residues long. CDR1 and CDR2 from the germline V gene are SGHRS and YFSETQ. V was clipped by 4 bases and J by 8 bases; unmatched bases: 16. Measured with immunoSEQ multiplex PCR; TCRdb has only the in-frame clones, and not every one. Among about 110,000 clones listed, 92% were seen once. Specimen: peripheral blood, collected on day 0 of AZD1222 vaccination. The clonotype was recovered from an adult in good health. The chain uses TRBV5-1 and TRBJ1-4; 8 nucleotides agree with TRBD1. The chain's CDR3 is CASSPGTGSAREEKLFF. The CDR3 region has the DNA TGCGCCAGCAGCCCCGGGACAGGTTCGGCACGAGAAGAAAAACTGTTTTTT. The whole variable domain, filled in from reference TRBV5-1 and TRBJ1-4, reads KAGVTQTPRYLIKTRGQQVTLSCSPISGHRSVSWYQQTPGQGLQFLFEYFSETQRNKGNFPGRFSGRQFSNSRSEMNVSTLELGDSALYLCASSPGTGSAREEKLFFGSGTQLSVL.